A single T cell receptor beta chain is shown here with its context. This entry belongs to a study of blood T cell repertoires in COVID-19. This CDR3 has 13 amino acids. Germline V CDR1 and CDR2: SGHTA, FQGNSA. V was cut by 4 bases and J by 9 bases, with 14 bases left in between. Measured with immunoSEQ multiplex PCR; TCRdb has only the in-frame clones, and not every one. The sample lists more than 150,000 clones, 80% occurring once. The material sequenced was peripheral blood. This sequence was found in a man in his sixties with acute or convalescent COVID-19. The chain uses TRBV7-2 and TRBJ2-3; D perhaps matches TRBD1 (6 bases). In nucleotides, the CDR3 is TGTGCCAGCAGCTCAGGGGTCGGAACCACGCAGTATTTT. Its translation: CASSSGVGTTQYF.